The rows below give T cell receptor beta chains drawn from one sample of a study of blood T cell repertoires in COVID-19. Assay used: immunoSEQ multiplex PCR; TCRdb lists only in-frame clones, some missing. The sample contains some 250,000 clones, about 80% of which appear only once. Material for sequencing was peripheral blood. The receptor set was obtained from a man aged 50 or older with active or convalescent COVID-19. Each CDR3 is given with its conserved first and last residue. The order of the fields is clone size, V gene, D gene, J gene, CDR3 protein, CDR3 DNA. A D gene is named only where the DNA matches it firmly. The size of a clone is reported for some rows only, either as once, few or many, or as a class for expanded clones.

>.|TRBV30|TRBD1|TRBJ2-5
CAGTGQSHQETQYF
TGTGCCGGGACGGGACAGAGTCACCAAGAGACCCAGTACTTC
>.|TRBV3-1/TRBV3-2|.|TRBJ1-1
CASSQGESQAFF
TGTGCCAGCAGCCAAGGAGAGTCACAGGCTTTCTTT
>.|TRBV7-9|.|TRBJ2-5
CASSRTALETQYF
TGTGCCAGCAGCCGGACAGCCTTAGAGACCCAGTACTTC
>.|TRBV6-5|.|TRBJ1-1
CASRITGTTEAFF
TGTGCCAGCAGGATAACAGGGACCACTGAAGCTTTCTTT
>once|TRBV28|.|TRBJ1-1
CASSFHEGYTEAFF
TGTGCCAGCAGTTTTCACGAGGGCTACACTGAAGCTTTCTTT
>.|TRBV5-3|TRBD1|TRBJ1-2
CARSWDRDRVGDYGYTF
TGTGCCAGAAGCTGGGACCGGGACAGGGTAGGGGACTATGGCTACACCTTC
>.|TRBV4-3|TRBD1|TRBJ1-2
CASSQVGSDRGLYTF
TGCGCCAGCAGCCAAGTAGGATCGGACAGGGGCCTTTACACCTTC
>.|TRBV19|.|TRBJ1-2
CASSLLAGVGYTF
TGTGCCAGTAGTCTCCTCGCGGGGGTTGGCTACACCTTC
>.|TRBV3-1/TRBV3-2|.|TRBJ1-1
CASSQEGGYTEAFF
TGTGCCAGCAGCCAAGAGGGGGGTTACACTGAAGCTTTCTTT
>.|TRBV5-1|.|TRBJ2-7
CASSLDNYEQYF
TGCGCCAGCAGCTTGGACAACTACGAGCAGTACTTC
>many|TRBV9|.|TRBJ2-3
CASSVGLGWGADTQYF
TGTGCCAGCAGCGTAGGCCTAGGATGGGGGGCAGATACGCAGTATTTT
>.|TRBV27|.|TRBJ2-2
CASRLGRNTGELFF
TGTGCCAGCAGGCTGGGGCGGAACACCGGGGAGCTGTTTTTT
>.|TRBV6-5|.|TRBJ1-2
CASSPTSGGNYGYTF
TGTGCCAGCAGTCCAACCTCGGGCGGGAACTATGGCTACACCTTC
>.|TRBV2|.|TRBJ1-2
CASSWTPNYGYTF
TGTGCCAGCAGCTGGACACCTAACTATGGCTACACCTTC
>.|TRBV5-1|.|TRBJ1-2
CASSGDDLYGYTF
TGCGCCAGCAGCGGAGACGATCTCTATGGCTACACCTTC
>once|TRBV19|.|TRBJ1-2
CASSPEGLYGYTF
TGTGCCAGTAGTCCGGAGGGGCTCTATGGCTACACCTTC
>.|TRBV7-6|.|TRBJ1-1
CASSLDWANTEAFF
TGTGCCAGCAGCTTAGACTGGGCGAACACTGAAGCTTTCTTT
>.|TRBV4-2|.|TRBJ2-1
CASSQSRDNEQFF
TGTGCCAGCAGCCAAAGCCGGGACAATGAGCAGTTCTTC
>.|TRBV7-9|.|TRBJ2-7
CASSGPFSISSYEQYF
TGTGCCAGCAGCGGCCCTTTTAGCATAAGCTCCTACGAGCAGTACTTC
>once|TRBV7-8|TRBD1|TRBJ2-2
CASSLPGAGGNGELFF
TGTGCCAGCAGCTTACCAGGGGCAGGGGGCAACGGGGAGCTGTTTTTT
>.|TRBV5-6|TRBD2|TRBJ2-3
CASSWVTSGATDTQYF
TGTGCCAGCAGCTGGGTAACTAGCGGGGCCACAGATACGCAGTATTTT
>.|TRBV5-1|.|TRBJ1-1
CASSRQEGVNEAFF
TGCGCCAGCAGCCGGCAGGAGGGTGTCAATGAAGCTTTCTTT
>.|TRBV3-1/TRBV3-2|.|TRBJ1-1
CASSQGPNTEAFF
TGTGCCAGCAGCCAAGGGCCGAACACTGAAGCTTTCTTT